This section outlines one T cell receptor (beta chain) sequence together with its context. Sequenced by immunoSEQ multiplex PCR; TCRdb stores in-frame clones only, minus some. The sample lists some 80,000 clones; approximately 92% were seen once. This sample was included in a study of control samples from healthy donors and cancer patients. The V gene end was trimmed by 4 bases and the J gene end by 0 bases; junction bases not matched to a gene: 8. Germline CDR1 reads SGHAT; CDR2 reads FQNNGV. CDR3 length equals 16 residues. This TCR was recovered from a woman aged 55-70 years in good health. The chain has TRBV11-2 and TRBJ2-5; 7 bases are shared with TRBD2. Sequenced sample: blood. CDR3 bases: TGTGCCAGCAGCTCCTTAAAGACTAGCAACCAAGAGACCCAGTACTTC. Protein: CASSSLKTSNQETQYF.